This is a list of T cell receptor beta chains from one sample in a study of cytomegalovirus exposure and HLA in healthy donors. TCRdb's copy holds only in-frame clones and misses some; the assay was immunoSEQ multiplex PCR. Seen here are about 280,000 clones, roughly 90% observed once, and the top ten hold around 2.1%. Sequenced sample: PBMCs. The receptors were gathered from a woman under 30 in good health and CMV-seronegative. The CDR3 runs from the conserved cysteine through the conserved F or W. D genes are given only for firm matches. A row's size may be missing; if present it is once, few, many or a size class.

- | TRBJ1-2 | TRBV6-6 | - | TGTGCCAGCAGTTACTCGGACAGCTCCTCAGAAGGCTACACCTTC | CASSYSDSSSEGYTF
- | TRBJ1-1 | TRBV6-4 | TRBD1 | TGTGCCAGCAGAGGGACAGGGACGAACACTGAAGCTTTCTTT | CASRGTGTNTEAFF
- | TRBJ1-6 | TRBV6-5 | - | TGTGCCAGCAGTTACGACTTTGAACGGACAAGGGTCCTTCACTTT | CASSYDFERTRVLHF
- | TRBJ2-1 | TRBV15 | TRBD1 | TGTGCCACCAGCAGACGACTGACCGGACAGGGGGGGAATGAGCAGTTCTTC | CATSRRLTGQGGNEQFF
once | TRBJ2-1 | TRBV4-1 | TRBD2 | TGCGCCAGCAGCCAGGCCCCCCGCGGGGGGACAAACGAGCAGTTCTTC | CASSQAPRGGTNEQFF
- | TRBJ1-5 | TRBV6-5 | - | TGTGCCAGCAGCCGGGGTCCCAATCAGCCCCAGCATTTT | CASSRGPNQPQHF
- | TRBJ2-7 | TRBV6-6 | - | TGTGCCAGCAGCACAAATGGAGATGAGCAGTACTTC | CASSTNGDEQYF
- | TRBJ2-1 | TRBV7-2 | TRBD2 | TGTGCCAGCAGCTCCACCCTAGCGGGGGGGATTGAGCAGTTCTTC | CASSSTLAGGIEQFF
once | TRBJ1-5 | TRBV4-1 | - | TGCGCCAGCAGCCAAGACCCCGGGTATCAGCCCCAGCATTTT | CASSQDPGYQPQHF
- | TRBJ2-7 | TRBV7-8 | TRBD1 | TGTGCCAGCAGCTTTGGACAGGCGGCCTACGAGCAGTACTTC | CASSFGQAAYEQYF
- | TRBJ1-6 | TRBV5-1 | - | TGCGCCAGCGGCCGGGATAATTCACCCCTCCACTTT | CASGRDNSPLHF
- | TRBJ2-7 | TRBV2 | TRBD2 | TGTGCCAGCAGATCAGGGACTAGCGGCTACGAGCAGTACTTC | CASRSGTSGYEQYF
- | TRBJ1-2 | TRBV7-9 | - | TGTTCCAGCAGTTGGGGGGTAAACTATGGCTACACCTTC | CSSSWGVNYGYTF
- | TRBJ1-2 | TRBV4-1 | - | TGCGCCAGCAGCCAAGATCCAGGGACACCGAGCCCCTATGGCTACACCTTC | CASSQDPGTPSPYGYTF
few | TRBJ1-1 | TRBV30 | - | TGTGCCTGGAGTGTATCAAGCAGGTCTGAAGCTTTCTTT | CAWSVSSRSEAFF
- | TRBJ1-2 | TRBV19 | TRBD1 | TGTGCCAGTAGTATAAAGAACAGGGGAGAAGCTAACTATGGCTACACCTTC | CASSIKNRGEANYGYTF
- | TRBJ2-4 | TRBV2 | - | TGTGCCAGCAGGGGACTGGTGGACATTCAGTACTTC | CASRGLVDIQYF
- | TRBJ2-1 | TRBV29-1 | TRBD2 | TGCAGCGTCGAAGAACTAGCGGGGGGCCAGAATGAGCAGTTCTTC | CSVEELAGGQNEQFF
- | TRBJ1-1 | TRBV6-5 | TRBD1 | TGTGCCAGCAGTTACGAGACAGGGAGTGAAGCTTTCTTT | CASSYETGSEAFF
- | TRBJ2-7 | TRBV2 | TRBD2 | TGTGCCAGCAGTGCGGGCGGGGGAACCTACGAGCAGTACTTC | CASSAGGGTYEQYF